This TCR beta chain was captured by sequencing in a study of graft-versus-host responses after intestinal transplantation. Across the whole study: The whole recipient group had anti-thymocyte globulin induction followed by tacrolimus and steroids for around three years.

A remark on this clone: Its specificity is not known.

Study-level points and caveats: The highest levels of circulating GvH clones went along with early declines in HvG clones after transplant. Allograft graft-versus-host to host-versus-graft clonal ratios ran high in patients with graft-donor T cell macrochimerism.

Assay used: immunoSEQ multiplex PCR; TCRdb lists only in-frame clones, some missing. The sample consists of about 78,000 clones, around 87% of them appearing once. The trim removed 6 bases at V and 8 bases at J, leaving 14 bases unmatched. Germline CDR1 is SNHLY and CDR2 is FYNNEI. The CDR3 runs to 16 residues. Sequencing was performed on unstimulated CD8+ T cells sorted from spleen or lymph node cells, taken before transplant. J is TRBJ2-1 and V is TRBV2; 9 bases fit TRBD2. The sequence was collected from a human donor who was the organ donor for an intestinal transplant. This CDR3 is CASRAIGGGDLDEQFF. In DNA form, the CDR3 reads TGTGCCAGCAGGGCGATCGGCGGGGGGGATTTGGATGAGCAGTTCTTC.